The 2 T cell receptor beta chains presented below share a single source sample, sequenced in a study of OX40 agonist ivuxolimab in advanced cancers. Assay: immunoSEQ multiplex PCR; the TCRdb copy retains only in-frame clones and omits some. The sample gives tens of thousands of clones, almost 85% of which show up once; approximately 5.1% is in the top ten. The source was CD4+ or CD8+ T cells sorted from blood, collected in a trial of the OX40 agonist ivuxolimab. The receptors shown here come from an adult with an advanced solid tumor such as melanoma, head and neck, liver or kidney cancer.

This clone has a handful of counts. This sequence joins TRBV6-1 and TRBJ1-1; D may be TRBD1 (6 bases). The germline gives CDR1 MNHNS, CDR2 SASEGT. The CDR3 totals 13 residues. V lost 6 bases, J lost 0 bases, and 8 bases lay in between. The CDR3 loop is CASRGQLNTEAFF. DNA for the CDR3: TGTGCCAGCAGAGGACAGCTGAACACTGAAGCTTTCTTT.

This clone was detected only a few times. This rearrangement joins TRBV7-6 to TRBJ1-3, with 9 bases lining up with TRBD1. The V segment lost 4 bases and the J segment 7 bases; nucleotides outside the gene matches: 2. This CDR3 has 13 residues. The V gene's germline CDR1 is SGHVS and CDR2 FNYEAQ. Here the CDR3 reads CASSYGTGNTIYF. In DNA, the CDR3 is TGTGCCAGCAGCTACGGGACAGGGAACACCATATATTTT.